This is a list of T cell receptor beta chains from one sample in a study of T cell responses to AZD1222 COVID-19 vaccine. Method: immunoSEQ multiplex PCR; TCRdb's copy keeps in-frame clones and lacks some. The sample shows under 70,000 clones, approximately 80% of them seen only once. This sample comprised peripheral blood, obtained on day 0 of AZD1222 vaccination. The source is an adult in good health. Both conserved end residues are part of each CDR3. Each record gives: D gene, V gene, J gene, clone size, CDR3 length, CDR3 protein, CDR3 DNA. D genes are given only for firm matches. The size entry is marked missing in some rows and otherwise reads once, few, many or a size class.

-,TRBV9,TRBJ2-7,-,14,CASSVDPGAYEQYF,TGTGCCAGCAGCGTAGACCCCGGGGCCTACGAGCAGTACTTC
TRBD2,TRBV5-6,TRBJ2-2,once,15,CASSPSLARTGELFF,TGTGCCAGCTCCCCCTCACTAGCGCGGACCGGGGAGCTGTTTTTT
-,TRBV27,TRBJ2-2,-,14,CAISRHSNTGELFF,TGTGCCATAAGTCGGCATTCGAACACCGGGGAGCTGTTTTTT
-,TRBV19,TRBJ1-1,-,13,CASSIDQNREAFF,TGTGCCAGTAGTATAGATCAAAACAGAGAAGCTTTCTTT
TRBD1,TRBV28,TRBJ1-1,once,15,CASSTSGGATTEAFF,TGTGCCAGCAGTACCTCAGGGGGCGCGACTACTGAAGCTTTCTTT
-,TRBV6-2/TRBV6-3,TRBJ1-5,few,14,CASSYSGGNQPQHF,TGTGCCAGCAGTTACTCCGGAGGGAATCAGCCCCAGCATTTT
TRBD2,TRBV3-1/TRBV3-2,TRBJ2-2,-,15,CASSHRLAVGGELFF,TGTGCCAGCAGCCATCGACTAGCCGTGGGCGGGGAGCTGTTTTTT
TRBD1,TRBV27,TRBJ2-1,-,14,CASTTGTGGYEQFF,TGTGCCAGCACAACCGGGACAGGGGGCTATGAGCAGTTCTTC
TRBD2,TRBV28,TRBJ2-6,-,15,CASIPSGAGANVLTF,TGTGCCAGCATCCCAAGCGGGGCTGGGGCCAACGTCCTGACTTTC
-,TRBV10-1,TRBJ1-1,-,14,CASIESPVNTEAFF,TGCGCCAGCATCGAGAGTCCGGTGAACACTGAAGCTTTCTTT
-,TRBV18,TRBJ2-2,-,12,CASSPDTGELFF,TGTGCCAGCTCACCGGACACCGGGGAGCTGTTTTTT
-,TRBV2,TRBJ2-7,few,14,CASRTPRTGYEQYF,TGTGCCAGCAGGACGCCAAGGACTGGCTACGAGCAGTACTTC
TRBD1,TRBV27,TRBJ1-2,-,13,CASRGTGGYGYTF,TGTGCCAGCAGGGGGACAGGGGGATATGGCTACACCTTC
-,TRBV19,TRBJ1-5,few,13,CASRGYSNQPQHF,TGTGCCAGTAGGGGGTACAGTAATCAGCCCCAGCATTTT
TRBD1,TRBV18,TRBJ1-5,-,16,CASSRLGQGTPQPQHF,TGTGCCAGCTCACGACTCGGACAGGGAACCCCTCAGCCCCAGCATTTT
TRBD1,TRBV4-1,TRBJ2-1,once,17,CASSQDPPDRGRDEQFF,TGCGCCAGCAGCCAAGATCCCCCGGACAGGGGTCGGGATGAGCAGTTCTTC
TRBD2,TRBV27,TRBJ2-7,-,13,CASTGGSRYEQYF,TGTGCCAGCACTGGCGGGAGCCGCTACGAGCAGTACTTC
-,TRBV9,TRBJ2-1,few,14,CASSSRPGRNEQFF,TGTGCCAGCAGCTCCCGCCCCGGCCGGAATGAGCAGTTCTTC
-,TRBV28,TRBJ2-3,-,15,CASSLRQASGDTQYF,TGTGCCAGCAGTCTCCGACAGGCCAGTGGAGATACGCAGTATTTT
TRBD2,TRBV28,TRBJ2-7,-,16,CASSFFEGLAEYEQYF,TGTGCCAGCAGTTTTTTCGAAGGACTAGCAGAATACGAGCAGTACTTC
TRBD2,TRBV28,TRBJ2-7,-,13,CASSFGRGYEQYF,TGTGCCAGCAGTTTTGGGAGGGGCTACGAGCAGTACTTC
-,TRBV7-2,TRBJ2-7,-,13,CASSLHGRYEQYF,TGTGCCAGCAGCTTACACGGGCGGTACGAGCAGTACTTC
-,TRBV19,TRBJ1-1,once,12,CASRTWSTEAFF,TGTGCCAGTAGGACTTGGAGCACTGAAGCTTTCTTT
-,TRBV6-5,TRBJ2-3,-,14,CASSPRDNTDTQYF,TGTGCCAGCAGTCCCCGGGACAACACAGATACGCAGTATTTT
-,TRBV3-1/TRBV3-2,TRBJ2-1,-,15,CASSQVNGAWNEQFF,TGTGCCAGCAGCCAAGTTAATGGAGCTTGGAATGAGCAGTTCTTC
TRBD2,TRBV4-1,TRBJ2-3,few,17,CASRKHTTSGGTDTQYF,TGCGCCAGCAGAAAGCACACAACTAGCGGAGGCACAGATACGCAGTATTTT
-,TRBV4-2,TRBJ2-7,-,14,CASSQVGTAVEQYF,TGTGCCAGCAGCCAAGTAGGGACGGCCGTCGAGCAGTACTTC
-,TRBV19,TRBJ2-7,few,16,CASSMSPVGNRYEQYF,TGTGCCAGTAGTATGTCGCCAGTCGGTAACCGTTACGAGCAGTACTTC
-,TRBV7-2,TRBJ1-1,-,14,CASSSRKSGTEAFF,TGTGCCAGCAGCTCTAGGAAATCAGGGACTGAAGCTTTCTTT
-,TRBV7-3,TRBJ2-5,-,14,CASSLIGDSGTQYF,TGTGCCAGCAGCTTAATCGGGGATTCAGGGACCCAGTACTTC
-,TRBV7-9,TRBJ2-7,few,15,CASSLSAKLDGEQYF,TGTGCCAGCAGCTTAAGCGCCAAACTAGACGGAGAGCAGTACTTC
TRBD1,TRBV6-5,TRBJ2-7,-,14,CASSYSSGGYEQYF,TGTGCCAGCAGTTACTCGTCAGGGGGTTACGAGCAGTACTTC
-,TRBV6-2/TRBV6-3,TRBJ1-3,-,16,CASSKLEGRTGNTIYF,TGTGCCAGCAGCAAGCTGGAGGGGCGGACTGGAAACACCATATATTTT
TRBD2,TRBV5-1,TRBJ2-5,-,15,CASGRRGGFQETQYF,TGCGCCAGCGGGCGCCGCGGGGGATTTCAAGAGACCCAGTACTTC
-,TRBV9,TRBJ2-2,-,15,CASSPSGGLAGELFF,TGTGCCAGCAGCCCCTCAGGAGGCCTTGCCGGGGAGCTGTTTTTT
-,TRBV18,TRBJ1-5,once,12,CASSPYPGPQHF,TGTGCCAGCTCACCCTATCCTGGGCCCCAGCATTTT